This is a list of T cell receptor beta chains from one sample in a study of blood T cell repertoires in COVID-19. Produced via immunoSEQ multiplex PCR; TCRdb's table is partial and in-frame only. The sample carries 300,000 to 350,000 clones, approximately 91% recorded once. The sequencing input was peripheral blood. All receptors come from a woman aged 70 to 79 with COVID-19, enrolled during active disease. The CDR3 runs from the conserved cysteine through the conserved F or W. Each record gives: clone size, J gene, V gene, D gene, CDR3 DNA, CDR3 protein. D genes are given only for firm matches. Some rows have no size entry. The others give once, few or many, or a class for an expanded clone.

size: -; J: TRBJ1-1; V: TRBV6-2/TRBV6-3; D: TRBD1; DNA: TGTGCCAGCAGTCAGTCGGGACAGGGGAACACTGAAGCTTTCTTT; CDR3: CASSQSGQGNTEAFF
size: -; J: TRBJ2-1; V: TRBV24-1; D: TRBD2; DNA: TGTGCCACCAGTGATCCCGGACTAGCGGGGTCCTACAATGAGCAGTTCTTC; CDR3: CATSDPGLAGSYNEQFF
size: -; J: TRBJ2-2; V: TRBV2; D: TRBD1; DNA: TGTGCCAGCAGGGGGACAGGGGGAACCGGGGAGCTGTTTTTT; CDR3: CASRGTGGTGELFF
size: -; J: TRBJ2-5; V: TRBV18; D: -; DNA: TGTGCCAGCTCCCCCTATGGAGGGGAGACCCAGTACTTC; CDR3: CASSPYGGETQYF
size: once; J: TRBJ2-7; V: TRBV11-2; D: TRBD2; DNA: TGTGCCAGCAGCGGCGGGGGGCTCTCCTCCTACGAGCAGTACTTC; CDR3: CASSGGGLSSYEQYF
size: -; J: TRBJ1-6; V: TRBV9; D: -; DNA: TGTGCCAGCAGCGTAGGCACCGGGAGACCCCTCCACTTT; CDR3: CASSVGTGRPLHF
size: -; J: TRBJ2-2; V: TRBV5-8; D: -; DNA: TGTGCCAGCAGCTTGGGTCTTTCCAGGGTGGCCGGGGAGCTGTTTTTT; CDR3: CASSLGLSRVAGELFF
size: -; J: TRBJ1-1; V: TRBV5-1; D: TRBD1; DNA: TGCGCCAGCAGCTCGGGACAGGGGATGGGTCCTGAAGCTTTCTTT; CDR3: CASSSGQGMGPEAFF
size: few; J: TRBJ1-3; V: TRBV11-2; D: -; DNA: TGTGCCAGCAGCTTAAGGGACACCGGAAACACCATATATTTT; CDR3: CASSLRDTGNTIYF
size: few; J: TRBJ1-2; V: TRBV7-6; D: -; DNA: TGTGCCAGCAGCTTAGATAGAACGGGAAACTATGGCTACACCTTC; CDR3: CASSLDRTGNYGYTF
size: -; J: TRBJ1-1; V: TRBV9; D: -; DNA: TGTGCCAGCAGCGTAGGAGGAGTCATGAACACTGAAGCTTTCTTT; CDR3: CASSVGGVMNTEAFF
size: -; J: TRBJ1-2; V: TRBV6-5; D: TRBD1; DNA: TGTGCCAGCAGTTACTCAACCGGGACAGGGAACCATGGCTACACCTTC; CDR3: CASSYSTGTGNHGYTF
size: -; J: TRBJ2-7; V: TRBV5-1; D: TRBD1; DNA: TGCGCCAGCAGCACCGGGACAGGGGAGGGCGAGCAGTACTTC; CDR3: CASSTGTGEGEQYF
size: -; J: TRBJ1-2; V: TRBV15; D: TRBD1; DNA: TGTGCCACCGAGGCTAGGGGGCGAGGCTACACCTTC; CDR3: CATEARGRGYTF
size: -; J: TRBJ1-5; V: TRBV6-2/TRBV6-3; D: -; DNA: TGTGCCAGCAGTTACTCGAACCGGGGTAGGGGCAATCAGCCCCAGCATTTT; CDR3: CASSYSNRGRGNQPQHF
size: -; J: TRBJ1-1; V: TRBV2; D: -; DNA: TGTGCCAGCAGTGCGTGGACAACGAACACTGAAGCTTTCTTT; CDR3: CASSAWTTNTEAFF
size: -; J: TRBJ2-1; V: TRBV19; D: -; DNA: TGTGCCAGTAGCGGGAGCTCCTACAATGAGCAGTTCTTC; CDR3: CASSGSSYNEQFF
size: -; J: TRBJ1-6; V: TRBV7-2; D: -; DNA: TGTGCCAGCAGGCCGACAGGTTATAATTCACCCCTCCACTTT; CDR3: CASRPTGYNSPLHF
size: few; J: TRBJ2-7; V: TRBV7-9; D: -; DNA: TGTGCCAGCAGCTCGGGTACTAGCCGCACCGAGCAGTACTTC; CDR3: CASSSGTSRTEQYF
size: -; J: TRBJ1-2; V: TRBV6-5; D: -; DNA: TGTGCCAGCAGCACAGGGAACTATGGCTACACCTTC; CDR3: CASSTGNYGYTF
size: -; J: TRBJ1-5; V: TRBV12-5; D: -; DNA: TGTGCTAGTGCCCTCTTCGGAGGGAACAATCAGCCCCAGCATTTT; CDR3: CASALFGGNNQPQHF
size: -; J: TRBJ1-3; V: TRBV7-9; D: -; DNA: TGTGCCAGCAGCTTAGAGCCATACAGCCTCTCTGGAAACACCATATATTTT; CDR3: CASSLEPYSLSGNTIYF
size: -; J: TRBJ1-5; V: TRBV7-9; D: -; DNA: TGTGCCAGCAGCCCCGCGGGGGGCAATCAGCCCCAGCATTTT; CDR3: CASSPAGGNQPQHF
size: -; J: TRBJ1-3; V: TRBV6-5; D: TRBD1; DNA: TGTGCCAGCAGATCAGGGGGACTCTCTGGAAACACCATATATTTT; CDR3: CASRSGGLSGNTIYF
size: -; J: TRBJ2-7; V: TRBV2; D: TRBD1; DNA: TGTGCCAGCAAGGTCGAGGGCAGGGGGCTCTACGAGCAGTACTTC; CDR3: CASKVEGRGLYEQYF
size: -; J: TRBJ1-1; V: TRBV6-5; D: -; DNA: TGTGCCACTATTGGGGAGGTTAAGTTCAGTGAAGCTTTCTTT; CDR3: CATIGEVKFSEAFF
size: -; J: TRBJ2-4; V: TRBV7-2; D: -; DNA: TGTGCCAGCAGCTTAGTCCGGGACACCAAAAACATTCAGTACTTC; CDR3: CASSLVRDTKNIQYF
size: -; J: TRBJ2-5; V: TRBV3-1/TRBV3-2; D: TRBD2; DNA: TGTGCCAGCAGCCATTATAGCGGGGGGGAGGAGACCCAGTACTTC; CDR3: CASSHYSGGEETQYF
size: -; J: TRBJ1-5; V: TRBV2; D: TRBD1; DNA: TGTGCCAGCAGGGGGACAGGGGACCAGCCCCAGCATTTT; CDR3: CASRGTGDQPQHF
size: -; J: TRBJ2-1; V: TRBV7-3; D: -; DNA: TGTGCCAGCAGCTTGACAGCGTCCATCAACAATGAGCAGTTCTTC; CDR3: CASSLTASINNEQFF
size: -; J: TRBJ1-1; V: TRBV18; D: -; DNA: TGTGCCAGCTCACTTAATTCGTGGGACTCTGAAGCTTTCTTT; CDR3: CASSLNSWDSEAFF
size: -; J: TRBJ1-2; V: TRBV6-5; D: -; DNA: TGTGCCAGCACCCCGATTAGGACTGGGTATGGCTACACCTTC; CDR3: CASTPIRTGYGYTF
size: -; J: TRBJ1-3; V: TRBV7-2; D: TRBD1; DNA: TGTGCCAGCAGCCCAGACTCCGGGACAGGGTCTGGAAACACCATATATTTT; CDR3: CASSPDSGTGSGNTIYF
size: -; J: TRBJ1-2; V: TRBV6-5; D: TRBD1; DNA: TGTGCCAGCAGTCCCCGGGACAGGGCTGGCTACACCTTC; CDR3: CASSPRDRAGYTF
size: -; J: TRBJ2-5; V: TRBV29-1; D: -; DNA: TGCAGCGTTGGACAGCAACAAGAGACCCAGTACTTC; CDR3: CSVGQQQETQYF